This entry lists 25 T cell receptor beta chains sequenced from one sample in a study of shared clonotypes between healthy human individuals. Profiling relied on immunoSEQ multiplex PCR, and the TCRdb table lists in-frame clones only, not all of them. The sample yields under 850,000 clones, 72% seen once. Sequencing used memory CD4+ T cells sorted from blood. As to subset: CD45RA-negative fraction. The receptors here all came from a woman younger than 45 in good health.

The V call is TRBV18, the J call TRBJ2-3; D ambiguous. The V gene lost 6 bases and the J gene lost 2 bases, with 12 bases spanning the gap. The CDR3 consists of 14 residues. The germline CDR1 and CDR2 sequences are KGHSH and LQKENI. The CDR3 region is CASSLRANTDTQYF. DNA for the CDR3: TGTGCCAGCTCCCTGCGTGCTAACACAGATACGCAGTATTTT.

Here the CDR3 reads CASSTRGARTGELFF. The CDR3 nucleotides read TGTGCCAGCAGTACCCGGGGGGCGCGCACCGGGGAGCTGTTTTTT. The chain uses TRBV2 and TRBJ2-2; a possible D gene is TRBD2 (7 bases). CDR3 length: 15 residues. Germline V gives CDR1 SNHLY, CDR2 FYNNEI. Deletions cut 5 bases from V and 4 bases from J, with 14 bases between.

CDR3 region: CASKAGGHTDTQYF. For the CDR3, the DNA is TGTGCCAGCAAGGCGGGCGGGCACACAGATACGCAGTATTTT. The chain links TRBV28 to TRBJ2-3, with a possible D match to TRBD2 (5 bases). The CDR3 is 14 amino acids. V was trimmed by 7 bases and J by 2 bases, leaving 13 bases between them. Germline CDR1 MDHEN, CDR2 SYDVKM.

This rearrangement joins TRBV10-2 to TRBJ2-1; TRBD2 agrees at 8 bases. CDR1 and CDR2 (germline): WSHSY, SAAADI. The V and J ends lost 7 bases and 15 bases, in that order; junction bases with no gene match: 23. CDR3 length: 16 residues. The CDR3 DNA follows: TGCGCCAGCAACGATCATGTCGGGACTAGGAACCTAAGGGGGTTCTTC. This encodes CASNDHVGTRNLRGFF.

The chain combines TRBV28 with TRBJ1-5; 8 nucleotides line up with TRBD1. The V gene's germline CDR1 is MDHEN and CDR2 SYDVKM. V lost 3 bases and J lost 0; bases outside the gene matches: 7. The CDR3 sequence is 17 residues long. Here the CDR3 reads CASSFGTGLSSNQPQHF. The CDR3 coding sequence is TGTGCCAGCAGTTTCGGGACAGGTCTGAGTAGCAATCAGCCCCAGCATTTT.

V usage is TRBV5-1 and J usage is TRBJ2-3; 7 bases map to TRBD2. Germline-derived CDR1 and CDR2 are SGHRS and YFSETQ. The CDR3 sequence is 13 residues long. V was clipped by 1 base and J by 11 bases; unmatched bases: 7. CDR3 amino acids: CASSLTGGGEQYF. The CDR3 coding sequence is TGCGCCAGCAGCTTGACGGGAGGAGGGGAGCAGTATTTT.

The chain employs TRBV4-1 and TRBJ2-2; 8 bases agree with TRBD1. The length of the CDR3 is 17 residues. Trimming at V came to 0 bases and at J to 8 bases, leaving 11 bases not matched to a gene. The germline V gene has CDR1 MGHRA and CDR2 YSYEKL. The CDR3 DNA is TGCGCCAGCAGCCAAGATATCGGACAGGGCGGGGTAGGGGAGCTGTTTTTT. Residues: CASSQDIGQGGVGELFF.

The chain joins TRBV6-6 to TRBJ2-1; 15 nucleotides line up with TRBD2. CDR3 length: 15 residues. The V segment lost 5 bases and the J segment 7 bases; nucleotides outside the gene matches: 3. Germline-derived CDR1 and CDR2 are MNHNY and SVGAGI (reference sequence). CDR3 nucleotide sequence: TGTGCCAGCAGTCTCGGGACTAGCGGGAGGAATGAGCAGTTCTTC. This codes for CASSLGTSGRNEQFF.

This clone was detected once. The gene calls are TRBV19 and TRBJ2-1; D gene ambiguous. Germline assignment: CDR1 LNHDA and CDR2 SQIVND (reference sequence). V lost 7 bases to trimming and J lost 6 bases, with 19 bases between them. The length of the CDR3 is 15 residues. In DNA form, the CDR3 reads TGTGCCAGTACCCAATATACCAAACTCAGCAATGAGCAGTTCTTC. It codes for CASTQYTKLSNEQFF.

The rearrangement uses TRBV5-1 and TRBJ2-1; D is uncertain. The length of the CDR3 is 14 residues. Looked up from germline, CDR1 is SGHRS and CDR2 is YFSETQ. Trimming removed 4 bases from V and 0 bases from J, with 8 bases in between. CDR3: CASSPLGSYNEQFF. The CDR3 DNA follows: TGCGCCAGCAGCCCTTTGGGCTCCTACAATGAGCAGTTCTTC.

With regard to this clone: The sample carries other DNA sequences with the same CDR3. The V call is TRBV19, the J call TRBJ2-3, with 10 nucleotides matching TRBD2. Germline V CDR1 and CDR2: LNHDA, SQIVND (reference sequence). CDR3 length: 14 residues. J lost 4 bases, V lost 6 bases, and 4 bases had no gene match. The CDR3, as DNA: TGTGCCAGTAGGCTAGCGGGAGACTCAGATACGCAGTATTTT. Amino acid sequence: CASRLAGDSDTQYF.

The CDR3 sequence is CASSVRPKTGLGETQYF. In nucleotides, the CDR3 is TGTGCCAGCAGTGTAAGGCCCAAAACAGGGTTAGGAGAGACCCAGTACTTC. This chain uses TRBV6-1 with TRBJ2-5, with D possibly being TRBD1 (6 bases). The length of the CDR3 is 17 residues. Between the trimmed V and J ends, which lost 4 bases and 4 bases, there was a span of 22 bases. Germline V lookup: CDR1 MNHNS, CDR2 SASEGT.

V gene TRBV6-6 combines with J gene TRBJ2-3; 9 positions agree with TRBD1. The germline V gene has CDR1 MNHNY and CDR2 SVGAGI (reference sequence). Unmatched junction bases numbered 9, after V lost 6 bases and J lost 5 bases. The CDR3 is 15 amino acids. The CDR3 sequence: CASSQQGASRDTQYF. The CDR3 nucleotides are TGTGCCAGCAGCCAACAGGGGGCAAGTCGAGATACGCAGTATTTT.

The chain couples TRBV9 to TRBJ2-1, with unresolved D. CDR3 length equals 15 residues. The V and J ends lost 4 bases and 4 bases respectively, with 15 bases between them. Germline values: CDR1 SGDLS, CDR2 YYNGEE. The CDR3 is CASSQDTEAYNEQFF. In nucleotides, the CDR3 is TGTGCCAGCAGCCAAGATACGGAAGCTTACAATGAGCAGTTCTTC. Based on the CDR3 plus reference TRBV9 and TRBJ2-1, the full variable domain is DSGVTQTPKHLITATGQRVTLRCSPRSGDLSVYWYQQSLDQGLQFLIQYYNGEERAKGNILERFSAQQFPDLHSELNLSSLELGDSALYFCASSQDTEAYNEQFFGPGTRLTVL.

This clone has just a few counts. The same CDR3 is also encoded by other DNA sequences in this sample. J is TRBJ1-1 and V is TRBV30; maybe TRBD1 (5 bases). V dropped 5 bases and J dropped 1 base, with 8 bases sitting between them. The CDR3 consists of 12 residues. CDR1 and CDR2 (germline): GTSNPN, SVGIG (reference sequence). The CDR3 reads CAWRGENTEAFF. The CDR3 DNA reads as TGTGCCTGGCGGGGGGAGAACACTGAAGCTTTCTTT.

This chain uses TRBV7-8 with TRBJ1-3; D might be TRBD1 (6 bases). This CDR3 has 14 residues. From germline, CDR1 is SGHVS and CDR2 FQNEAQ. V lost 4 bases and J 3 bases, leaving 10 bases between the germline ends. The CDR3: CASSSQGYGNTIYF. The CDR3 DNA follows: TGTGCCAGCAGCTCCCAGGGGTATGGAAACACCATATATTTT.

The chain has TRBV4-1 and TRBJ1-1, with D maybe TRBD1 (5 bases). CDR3 length: 17 amino acids. Germline lookup yields CDR1 MGHRA and CDR2 YSYEKL. Trimming cost V 0 bases and J 0 bases, with 14 bases left between them. CDR3 in amino acids: CASSQDRGQSMNTEAFF. CDR3 coding DNA: TGCGCCAGCAGCCAAGATCGTGGACAAAGCATGAACACTGAAGCTTTCTTT.

In this sample, this clone turned up once. The chain is built from TRBV10-3 and TRBJ2-7; 9 bases align to TRBD1. The CDR3 loop spans 15 amino acids. Germline assignment: CDR1 ENHRY and CDR2 SYGVKD. J lost 4 bases, V lost 4 bases, and 8 bases had no gene match. The CDR3 nucleotides are TGTGCCATCAGTGTCCAGGACAGGGGTTCGTACGAGCAGTACTTC. As protein: CAISVQDRGSYEQYF.

The chain has TRBV5-1 and TRBJ2-1; TRBD2 aligns across 9 bases. The CDR3 length is 14 residues. Trimming removed 5 bases from V and 7 bases from J; junction bases left unmatched: 7. Germline assignment: CDR1 SGHRS and CDR2 YFSETQ. The CDR3 loop reads CASRLAGVGNEQFF. In DNA, the CDR3 is TGCGCCAGCAGGTTAGCGGGAGTGGGGAATGAGCAGTTCTTC.

Only one count was recorded for this clone. This CDR3 is also generated by other DNA sequences in the sample. This rearrangement joins TRBV27 to TRBJ1-4; D remains unclear. In germline, CDR1 is MNHEY, CDR2 SMNVEV (reference sequence). The CDR3 sequence is 15 residues long. V shed 4 bases and J shed 3 bases, with 12 bases lying between them. CDR3 bases: TGTGCCAGCAGTTACCGGGGTAGGGCTAATGAAAAACTGTTTTTT. This codes for CASSYRGRANEKLFF.

The chain joins TRBV5-4 to TRBJ1-2, with D possibly matching TRBD1 (5 bases). Germline V gene sequence: CDR1 SGHNT, CDR2 YYREEE (reference sequence). The CDR3 has 14 amino acids. Trimming removed 4 bases at V and 7 bases at J, with 17 bases between. CDR3 sequence reads: CASSTQGVLGGYTF. CDR3 DNA: TGTGCCAGCAGCACGCAGGGTGTATTGGGTGGCTACACCTTC.

A single count supports this clone. V gene TRBV28 combines with J gene TRBJ1-5; D perhaps matches TRBD1 (5 bases). V was cut by 3 bases and J by 0 bases, with 27 bases left in between. The length of the CDR3 is 21 residues. Germline CDR1 reads MDHEN; CDR2 reads SYDVKM. The CDR3 sequence is CASSFLPGGRTLTFSNQPQHF. CDR3 in DNA: TGTGCCAGCAGTTTCCTACCGGGGGGACGGACTCTAACTTTTAGCAATCAGCCCCAGCATTTT.

The J gene is TRBJ2-1, the V gene TRBV15; 8 bases fit TRBD1. V shed 2 bases, J shed 6 bases, and the junction held 9 bases outside the gene matches. The CDR3 consists of 16 residues. Germline loops: CDR1 LNHNV, CDR2 YYDKDF (reference sequence). In DNA form, the CDR3 reads TGTGCCACCAGCAGAAAGGGGACAGGCGGATTCAATGAGCAGTTCTTC. Protein sequence: CATSRKGTGGFNEQFF.

The chain has TRBV7-2 and TRBJ1-1; 8 bases map to TRBD1. The CDR3 extends over 15 amino acids. V lost 8 bases to trimming and J lost 0 bases; unmatched junction nucleotides: 8. The V gene's germline CDR1 is SGHTA and CDR2 FQGNSA. The CDR3 DNA is TGTGCCAGCCGCCGACGGGACAGGTTGAACACTGAAGCTTTCTTT. It specifies CASRRRDRLNTEAFF.

This clone was observed many times. The gene calls are TRBV14 and TRBJ2-1; 7 bases line up with TRBD2. The CDR3 spans 15 residues. Germline assignment: CDR1 SGHDN and CDR2 FVKESK. With V trimmed by 4 bases and J by 8 bases, 11 bases remained unmatched. The CDR3 loop is CASSRVAGAGYEQFF. The CDR3 DNA reads as TGTGCCAGCAGCCGGGTCGCGGGAGCGGGATATGAGCAGTTCTTC.